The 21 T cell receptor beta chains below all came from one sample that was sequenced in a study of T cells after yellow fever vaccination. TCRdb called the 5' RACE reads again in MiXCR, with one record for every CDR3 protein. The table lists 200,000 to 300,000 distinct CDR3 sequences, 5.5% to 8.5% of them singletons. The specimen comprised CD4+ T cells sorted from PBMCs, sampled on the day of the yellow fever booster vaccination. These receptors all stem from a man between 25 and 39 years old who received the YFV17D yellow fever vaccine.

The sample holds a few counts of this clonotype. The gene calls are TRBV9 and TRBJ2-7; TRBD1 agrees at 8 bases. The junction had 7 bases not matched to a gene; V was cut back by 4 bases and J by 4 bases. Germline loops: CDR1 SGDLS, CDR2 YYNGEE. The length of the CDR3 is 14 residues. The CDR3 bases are TGTGCCAGCAGCCGTACAGGGGGGTCATACGAGCAGTACTTC. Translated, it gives CASSRTGGSYEQYF.

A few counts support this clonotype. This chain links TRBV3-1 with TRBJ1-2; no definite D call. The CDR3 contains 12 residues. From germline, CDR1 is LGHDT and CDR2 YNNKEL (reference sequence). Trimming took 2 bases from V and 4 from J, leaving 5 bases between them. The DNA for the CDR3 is TGTGCCAGCAGCCAAAGGACCTATGGCTACACCTTC. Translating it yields CASSQRTYGYTF.

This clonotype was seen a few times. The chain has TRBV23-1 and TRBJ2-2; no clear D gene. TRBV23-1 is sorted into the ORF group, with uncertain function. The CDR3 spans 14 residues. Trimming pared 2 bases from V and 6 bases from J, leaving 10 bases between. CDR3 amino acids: CASSQRKRAGELFF. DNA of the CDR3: TGCGCCAGCAGTCAAAGGAAAAGGGCCGGGGAGCTGTTTTTT.

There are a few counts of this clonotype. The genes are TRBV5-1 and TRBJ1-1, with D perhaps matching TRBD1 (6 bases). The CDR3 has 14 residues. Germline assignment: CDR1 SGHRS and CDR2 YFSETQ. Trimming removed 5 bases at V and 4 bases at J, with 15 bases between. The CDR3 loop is CASSPGRGGTEAFF. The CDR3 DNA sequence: TGCGCCAGCAGTCCCGGGAGGGGGGGCACTGAAGCTTTCTTT.

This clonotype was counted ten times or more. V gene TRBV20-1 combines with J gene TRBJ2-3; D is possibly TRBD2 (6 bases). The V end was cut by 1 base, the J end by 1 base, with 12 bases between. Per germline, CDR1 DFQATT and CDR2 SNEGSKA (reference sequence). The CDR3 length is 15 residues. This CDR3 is CSARVGGIGTDTQYF. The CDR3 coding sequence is TGCAGTGCTAGAGTGGGCGGGATCGGCACAGATACGCAGTATTTT.

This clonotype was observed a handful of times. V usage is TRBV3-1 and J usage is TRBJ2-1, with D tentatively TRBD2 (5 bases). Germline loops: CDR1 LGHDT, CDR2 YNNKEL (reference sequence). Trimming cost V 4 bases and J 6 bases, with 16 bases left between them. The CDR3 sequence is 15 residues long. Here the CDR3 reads CASSPQRGWVNEQFF. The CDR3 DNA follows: TGTGCCAGCAGCCCCCAACGCGGGTGGGTCAATGAGCAGTTCTTC.

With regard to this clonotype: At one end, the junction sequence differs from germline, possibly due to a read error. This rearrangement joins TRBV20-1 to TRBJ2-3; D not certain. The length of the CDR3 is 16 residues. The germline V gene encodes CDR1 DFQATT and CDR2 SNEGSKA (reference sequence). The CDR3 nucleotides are TGCTGTGCTAGAGAAGAACCTTATTATAGCACAGATACGCAGTATTTT. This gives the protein CCAREEPYYSTDTQYF.

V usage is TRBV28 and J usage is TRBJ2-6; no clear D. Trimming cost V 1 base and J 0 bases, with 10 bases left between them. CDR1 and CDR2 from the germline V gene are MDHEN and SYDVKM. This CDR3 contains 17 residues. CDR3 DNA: TGTGCCAGCAGTTTATCCTACAGCAGCTCTGGGGCCAACGTCCTGACTTTC. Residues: CASSLSYSSSGANVLTF.

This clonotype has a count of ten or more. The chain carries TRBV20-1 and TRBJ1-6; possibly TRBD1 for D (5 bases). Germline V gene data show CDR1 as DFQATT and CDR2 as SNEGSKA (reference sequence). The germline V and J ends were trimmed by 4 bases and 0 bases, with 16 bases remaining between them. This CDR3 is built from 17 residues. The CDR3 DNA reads TGCAGTGCTATCAAATCAGGGAGAAGCTCCTATAATTCACCCCTCCACTTT. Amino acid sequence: CSAIKSGRSSYNSPLHF.

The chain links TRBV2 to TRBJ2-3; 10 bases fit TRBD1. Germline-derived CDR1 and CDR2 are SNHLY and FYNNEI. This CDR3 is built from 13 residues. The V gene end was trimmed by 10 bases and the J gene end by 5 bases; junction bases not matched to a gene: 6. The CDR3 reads CAIRQGAEDTQYF. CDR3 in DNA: TGTGCCATTCGACAGGGGGCGGAAGATACGCAGTATTTT.

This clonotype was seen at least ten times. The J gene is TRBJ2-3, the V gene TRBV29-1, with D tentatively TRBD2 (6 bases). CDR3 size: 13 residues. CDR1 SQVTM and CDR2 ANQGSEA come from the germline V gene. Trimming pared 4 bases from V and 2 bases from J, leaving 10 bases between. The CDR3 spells CSVVADPTDTQYF. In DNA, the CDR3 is TGCAGCGTTGTAGCGGACCCCACAGATACGCAGTATTTT.

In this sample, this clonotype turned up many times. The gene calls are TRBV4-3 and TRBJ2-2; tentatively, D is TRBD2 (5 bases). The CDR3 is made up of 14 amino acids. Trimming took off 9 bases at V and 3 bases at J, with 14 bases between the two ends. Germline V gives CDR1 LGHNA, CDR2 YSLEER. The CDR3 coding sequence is TGCGCCAGTAGAAGAGGGTGGGACACCGGGGAGCTGTTTTTT. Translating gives CASRRGWDTGELFF.

The chain's CDR3 is CASSWGGSSDTQYF. The CDR3 DNA sequence: TGTGCCAGCAGTTGGGGCGGGAGTTCAGATACGCAGTATTTT. The chain couples TRBV6-5 to TRBJ2-3; the match to TRBD2 covers 7 bases. The junction had 5 bases not matched to a gene; V was cut back by 4 bases and J by 4 bases. Germline CDR1 reads MNHEY; CDR2 reads SVGAGI. The CDR3 consists of 14 residues.

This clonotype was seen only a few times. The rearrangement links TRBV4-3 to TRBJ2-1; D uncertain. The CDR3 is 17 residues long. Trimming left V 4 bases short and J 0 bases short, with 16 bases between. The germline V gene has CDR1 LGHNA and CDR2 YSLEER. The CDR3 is CASSPRSGQNSYNEQFF. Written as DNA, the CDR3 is TGCGCCAGCAGCCCAAGATCAGGCCAGAACTCCTACAATGAGCAGTTCTTC.

The CDR3 DNA sequence: TGTGCCAGCAGCTTCGGGGGCTTCCGGGGCTACACCTTC. The encoded protein is CASSFGGFRGYTF. The chain uses TRBV7-8 and TRBJ1-2, with D possibly being TRBD1 (6 bases). CDR3 length: 13 residues. Trimming took off 3 bases at V and 8 bases at J, with 13 bases between the two ends. CDR1 is SGHVS, CDR2 FQNEAQ, per germline.

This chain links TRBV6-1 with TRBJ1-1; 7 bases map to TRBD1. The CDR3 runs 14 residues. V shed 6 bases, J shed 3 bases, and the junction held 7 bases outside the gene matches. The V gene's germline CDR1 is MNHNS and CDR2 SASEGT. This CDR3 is CASRNLGGHTEAFF. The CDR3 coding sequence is TGTGCCAGCAGAAACCTAGGGGGCCACACTGAAGCTTTCTTT.

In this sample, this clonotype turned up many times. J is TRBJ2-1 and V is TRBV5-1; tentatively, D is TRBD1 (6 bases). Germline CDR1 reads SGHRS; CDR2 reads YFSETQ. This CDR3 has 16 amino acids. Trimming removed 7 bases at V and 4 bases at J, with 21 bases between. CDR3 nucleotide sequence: TGCGCCAGCCACCTAGTAAGGCCAGGGGATTACAATGAGCAGTTCTTC. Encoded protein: CASHLVRPGDYNEQFF.

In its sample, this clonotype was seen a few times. In DNA, the CDR3 is TGTGCCAGCAGTTTCGGGGAGGCGGAGACCCAGTACTTC. It codes for CASSFGEAETQYF. The chain combines TRBV28 with TRBJ2-5, with D tentatively TRBD2 (6 bases). The germline CDR1 and CDR2 sequences are MDHEN and SYDVKM. V dropped 3 bases and J dropped 5 bases, with 10 bases sitting between them. The CDR3 consists of 13 residues.

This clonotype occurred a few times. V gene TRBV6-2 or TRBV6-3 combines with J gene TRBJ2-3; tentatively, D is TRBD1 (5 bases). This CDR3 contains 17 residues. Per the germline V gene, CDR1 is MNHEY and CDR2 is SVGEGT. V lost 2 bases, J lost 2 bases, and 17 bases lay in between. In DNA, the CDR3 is TGTGCCAGCAGTTACGGTCTAGGGGCCCTCATCACAGATACGCAGTATTTT. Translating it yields CASSYGLGALITDTQYF.

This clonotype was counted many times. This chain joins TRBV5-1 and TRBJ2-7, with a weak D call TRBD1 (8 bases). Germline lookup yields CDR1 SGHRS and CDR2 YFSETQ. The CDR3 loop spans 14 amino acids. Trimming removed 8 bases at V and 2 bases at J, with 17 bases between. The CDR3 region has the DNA TGCGCCAGTTACGATACAGGGGGGGCCTACGAGCAGTACTTC. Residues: CASYDTGGAYEQYF.

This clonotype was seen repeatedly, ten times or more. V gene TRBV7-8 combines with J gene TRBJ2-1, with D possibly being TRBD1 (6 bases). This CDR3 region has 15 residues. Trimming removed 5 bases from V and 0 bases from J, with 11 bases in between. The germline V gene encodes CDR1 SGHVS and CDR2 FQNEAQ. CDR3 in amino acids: CASSHRDSSYNEQFF. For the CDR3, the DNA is TGTGCCAGCAGCCACAGGGATAGCTCCTACAATGAGCAGTTCTTC.